These 8 T cell receptor beta chains came from one sample sequenced in a study of blood T cell repertoires in COVID-19. Produced via immunoSEQ multiplex PCR; TCRdb's table is partial and in-frame only. The sample includes about 82,000 clones, 70% to 90% of them seen just once. The sample taken for sequencing was peripheral blood. These receptors all stem from a man older than 75 with active or convalescent COVID-19.

This chain uses TRBV27 with TRBJ1-1; 11 positions agree with TRBD1. This CDR3 comprises 17 residues. V was clipped by 1 base and J by 1 base; unmatched bases: 5. CDR1 is MNHEY and CDR2 is SMNVEV in the germline V gene (reference sequence). The CDR3 nucleotides are TGTGCCAGCAGTTTATACGGACAGGGGGCGGGGAACACTGAAGCTTTCTTT. This sequence encodes CASSLYGQGAGNTEAFF.

V gene TRBV7-9 combines with J gene TRBJ1-1; D remains unclear. Trimming shortened V by 1 base and J by 1 base, and 7 bases separated the two germline ends. Per germline, CDR1 SEHNR and CDR2 FQNEAQ (reference sequence). The CDR3 sequence is 14 residues long. CDR3 loop: CASSLEQKNTEAFF. Here the CDR3 DNA reads TGTGCCAGCAGCTTAGAACAGAAGAACACTGAAGCTTTCTTT. The full variable domain, its missing parts supplied by reference TRBV7-9 and TRBJ1-1, is DTGVSQNPRHKITKRGQNVTFRCDPISEHNRLYWYRQTLGQGPEFLTYFQNEAQLEKSRLLSDRFSAERPKGSFSTLEIQRTEQGDSAMYLCASSLEQKNTEAFFGQGTRLTVV.

This clone occurred once. The rearrangement uses TRBV30 and TRBJ1-1, with a possible D match to TRBD1 (6 bases). V shed 3 bases and J shed 1 base, with 12 bases lying between them. The germline V gene has CDR1 GTSNPN and CDR2 SVGIG (reference sequence). The CDR3 has 14 residues. CDR3 DNA: TGTGCCTGGAGCATAGGGGGGGGGAACACTGAAGCTTTCTTT. Its translation is CAWSIGGGNTEAFF.

This chain links TRBV5-1 with TRBJ1-4; a weak D match, TRBD1 (6 bases). V lost 3 bases and J lost 7, with 13 bases in between. The germline CDR1 and CDR2 sequences are SGHRS and YFSETQ. There are 14 residues in the CDR3. This CDR3 reads CASSSGQTSEKLFF. The CDR3, as DNA: TGCGCCAGCAGCTCCGGACAGACGAGTGAAAAACTGTTTTTT.

The J gene is TRBJ1-1, the V gene TRBV5-1; TRBD1 might be the D (6 bases). Germline V CDR1 and CDR2: SGHRS, YFSETQ. The CDR3 sequence is 15 residues long. The V gene lost 4 bases and the J gene lost 0 bases, with 13 bases spanning the gap. CDR3 nucleotide sequence: TGCGCCAGCAGCGTGGACAGCCCCATGAACACTGAAGCTTTCTTT. This translates into CASSVDSPMNTEAFF. Filled out from reference TRBV5-1 and TRBJ1-1, the complete variable domain reads KAGVTQTPRYLIKTRGQQVTLSCSPISGHRSVSWYQQTPGQGLQFLFEYFSETQRNKGNFPGRFSGRQFSNSRSEMNVSTLELGDSALYLCASSVDSPMNTEAFFGQGTRLTVV.

The rearrangement joins TRBV4-1 to TRBJ2-3; 10 bases align to TRBD2. J lost 2 bases, V lost 0 bases, and 5 bases had no gene match. CDR1 is MGHRA, CDR2 YSYEKL, per germline. The CDR3 covers 17 residues. This chain's CDR3 is CASSQDTLAGDTDTQYF. The CDR3 DNA reads TGCGCCAGCAGCCAAGACACGCTAGCGGGGGACACAGATACGCAGTATTTT.

The rearrangement joins TRBV7-3 to TRBJ1-6; 7 bases are shared with TRBD1. CDR1 is SGHTA and CDR2 is FQGTGA in the germline V gene. CDR3 length: 15 amino acids. The trim removed 5 bases at V and 1 base at J, leaving 2 bases unmatched. CDR3 protein: CASSLTGSYNSPLHF. CDR3 DNA: TGTGCCAGCAGCCTGACAGGGTCCTATAATTCACCCCTCCACTTT.

The chain has TRBV7-2 and TRBJ2-5, with D maybe TRBD2 (5 bases). Trimming took off 2 bases at V and 5 bases at J, with 15 bases between the two ends. This CDR3 has 15 amino acids. Germline V gene data show CDR1 as SGHTA and CDR2 as FQGNSA. The CDR3 sequence is CASSLRAMTGETQYF. CDR3 nucleotide sequence: TGTGCCAGCAGCTTAAGAGCCATGACGGGGGAGACCCAGTACTTC.